The source of this T cell receptor (beta chain) is a study of cytomegalovirus exposure and HLA in healthy donors. The junction had 9 bases not matched to a gene; V was cut back by 4 bases and J by 5 bases. Germline-derived CDR1 and CDR2 are ENHRY and SYGVKD. The CDR3 covers 16 residues. Researchers ran the PCR with 60 Vbeta and 13 Jbeta primers. This table comes from immunoSEQ multiplex PCR, and its TCRdb copy is limited to in-frame clones, with some not included. In the table there are over 55,000 clones, around two thirds of which are singletons. The source material was PBMCs. The TCR comes from a woman in her forties or fifties in good health and CMV-seropositive. The chain is built from TRBV10-3 and TRBJ1-4; TRBD1 agrees at 8 bases. The CDR3 sequence: CAISGIPGQENEKLFF. For the CDR3, the DNA is TGTGCCATCAGTGGGATTCCGGGACAGGAAAATGAAAAACTGTTTTTT.